Listed below are T cell receptor beta chains from one sample, sequenced in a study of cytotoxic CD8 clonotypes in ibrutinib-treated CLL. Measured with immunoSEQ multiplex PCR; TCRdb has only the in-frame clones, and not every one. The table shows tens of thousands of clones, with about 70% occurring only once. This material consisted of PBMCs, taken after 24 months of ibrutinib treatment. Source of these receptors: a human donor with chronic lymphocytic leukemia. Each CDR3 is given with its conserved first and last residue. Expanded clones are given a class, and other clones once, few, many or no size at all.

v_gene	abundance	j_gene	CDR3aa
TRBV20-1	few	TRBJ1-1	CSAPGVTEAFF
TRBV4-2	once	TRBJ1-5	CASSQDSAETGTNQPQHF
TRBV6-9	.	TRBJ1-1	CASRMQGATEAFF
TRBV30	.	TRBJ2-5	CAWSGGLLETQYF
TRBV5-1	.	TRBJ2-7	CASSTGTSGNEQYF
TRBV6-4	.	TRBJ2-3	CASSDSRDASTDTQYF
TRBV30	.	TRBJ2-7	CAWSALREQYF
TRBV23-1	.	TRBJ1-2	CAGREANGGRYTF
TRBV28	.	TRBJ1-3	CASSLSGWGDTRSGNTIYF
TRBV6-1	.	TRBJ2-7	CASSAGWSSYEQYF
TRBV5-4	few	TRBJ2-7	CASSSGLRVVEQYF
TRBV28	.	TRBJ2-7	CASSFQSSYEQYF
TRBV28	.	TRBJ1-2	CAGSLYRPGGGYTF
TRBV6-6	.	TRBJ1-1	CASSGDRGLYTEAFF
TRBV28	once	TRBJ1-2	CASDISGTGDLYGYTF
TRBV6-5	.	TRBJ1-1	CASSYSIGQEAFF
TRBV7-9	few	TRBJ1-1	CASSPVNTEAFF
TRBV7-6	.	TRBJ2-2	CASSLGFLTGRTGELFF
TRBV28	.	TRBJ1-3	CASREFRGRGTIYF
TRBV27	.	TRBJ1-5	CASSLSGNQPQHF
TRBV5-1	once	TRBJ2-7	CASSLFGGDYEQYF
TRBV11-2	.	TRBJ2-7	CASSPSPAAGAEQYF
TRBV20-1	.	TRBJ2-1	CSGDRYNEQFF
TRBV7-3	.	TRBJ2-1	CASSLAQDYYNEQFF
TRBV1	.	TRBJ2-7	CTSSLKRGGYEQYF
TRBV5-1	.	TRBJ1-4	CASGSGSNNEKLFF
TRBV9	.	TRBJ2-7	CASSVSDWGGAYEQYF
TRBV5-6	.	TRBJ2-2	CASSLRQGAYTGELFF
TRBV15	.	TRBJ1-4	CATSRDLTGDEKLFF
TRBV7-8	.	TRBJ2-1	CASSQTGGGWYNEQFF
TRBV11-2	medium-sized	TRBJ2-7	CASGASYVYEQYF
TRBV6-5	.	TRBJ1-5	CASSRRGGNQPQHF
TRBV7-2	.	TRBJ1-3	CATQLGHSGNTIYF
TRBV10-1	many	TRBJ2-7	CASSEARQGPYEQYF
TRBV7-2	.	TRBJ2-7	CASTSVPRKGEQYF
TRBV5-1	.	TRBJ2-7	CASSLGTGGFYEQYF
TRBV6-5	.	TRBJ1-2	CASLPAVTSNYGYTF
TRBV28	.	TRBJ2-5	CASSVAGGRETQYF
TRBV2	few	TRBJ1-1	CASKSSLNTEAFF